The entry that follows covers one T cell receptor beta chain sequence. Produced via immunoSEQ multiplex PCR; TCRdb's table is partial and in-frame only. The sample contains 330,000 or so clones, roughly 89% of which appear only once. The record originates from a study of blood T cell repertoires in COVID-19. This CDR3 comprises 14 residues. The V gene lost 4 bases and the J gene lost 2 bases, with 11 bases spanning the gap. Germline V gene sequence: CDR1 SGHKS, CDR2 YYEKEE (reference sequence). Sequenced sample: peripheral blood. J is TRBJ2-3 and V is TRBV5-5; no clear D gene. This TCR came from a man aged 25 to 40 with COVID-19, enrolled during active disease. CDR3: CASSPPPHTDTQYF. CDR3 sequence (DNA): TGTGCCAGCAGCCCCCCCCCACACACAGATACGCAGTATTTT.